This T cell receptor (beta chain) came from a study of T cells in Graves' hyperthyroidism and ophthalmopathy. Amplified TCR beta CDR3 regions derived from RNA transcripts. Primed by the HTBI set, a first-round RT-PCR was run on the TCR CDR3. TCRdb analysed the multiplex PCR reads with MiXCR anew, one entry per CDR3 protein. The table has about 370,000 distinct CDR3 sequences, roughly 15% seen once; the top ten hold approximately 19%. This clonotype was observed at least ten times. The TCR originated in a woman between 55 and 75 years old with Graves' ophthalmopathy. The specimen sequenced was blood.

In DNA, the CDR3 is TGTGCCAGCATGAGGGAGCCAAGACAGTCCTACAATGAGCAGTTCTTC. Translation gives CASMREPRQSYNEQFF. This chain connects TRBV2 to TRBJ2-1; either TRBD1 or TRBD2 may supply D (5 bases each). The CDR3 is made up of 16 amino acids. The V gene lost 7 bases and the J gene lost 1 base, with 17 bases spanning the gap. Germline loops: CDR1 SNHLY, CDR2 FYNNEI. Variable domain in full (rest from reference TRBV2 and TRBJ2-1): EPEVTQTPSHQVTQMGQEVILRCVPISNHLYFYWYRQILGQKVEFLVSFYNNEISEKSEIFDDQFSVERPDGSNFTLKIRSTKLEDSAMYFCASMREPRQSYNEQFFGPGTRLTVL.